Listed here are 3 T cell receptor beta chains from one sample, sequenced in a study of OX40 agonist ivuxolimab in advanced cancers. Libraries were prepared by immunoSEQ multiplex PCR; TCRdb keeps only in-frame clonotypes and omits some of them. Of about 95,000 clones in the sample, roughly nine tenths were seen once. Sequencing used CD4+ or CD8+ T cells sorted from blood, obtained in a trial of the OX40 agonist ivuxolimab. All receptors come from an adult with an advanced solid tumor such as melanoma, head and neck, liver or kidney cancer.

The V gene is TRBV5-1, the J gene TRBJ2-7, with a tentative D call TRBD2 (6 bases). Germline V lookup: CDR1 SGHRS, CDR2 YFSETQ. Deletions cut 0 bases from V and 4 bases from J, with 14 bases between. The CDR3 has 15 residues. This CDR3 reads CASSLAGRPSYEQYF. For the CDR3, the DNA is TGCGCCAGCAGCTTGGCCGGGAGACCAAGTTACGAGCAGTACTTC. The entire variable domain, with the rest obtained from reference TRBV5-1 and TRBJ2-7, is as follows: KAGVTQTPRYLIKTRGQQVTLSCSPISGHRSVSWYQQTPGQGLQFLFEYFSETQRNKGNFPGRFSGRQFSNSRSEMNVSTLELGDSALYLCASSLAGRPSYEQYFGPGTRLTVT.

This chain uses TRBV28 with TRBJ2-1, with 7 bases lining up with TRBD2. The CDR3 spans 15 residues. The J segment lost 1 base and the V segment lost 5 bases, leaving 5 bases of the junction unmatched. The germline gives CDR1 MDHEN, CDR2 SYDVKM. The CDR3, as DNA: TGTGCCAGCAGTAGTACTAGCGCATCCTACAATGAGCAGTTCTTC. Amino acid sequence: CASSSTSASYNEQFF. The variable domain in full, with the rest retrieved from reference TRBV28 and TRBJ2-1, is DVKVTQSSRYLVKRTGEKVFLECVQDMDHENMFWYRQDPGLGLRLIYFSYDVKMKEKGDIPEGYSVSREKKERFSLILESASTNQTSMYLCASSSTSASYNEQFFGPGTRLTVL.

This clone came up a few times. The chain recombines TRBV19 with TRBJ1-5, with D maybe TRBD1 (5 bases). This CDR3 comprises 14 residues. V lost 4 bases and J lost 5, with 12 bases in between. CDR1 is LNHDA, CDR2 SQIVND, per germline (reference sequence). CDR3 sequence (DNA): TGTGCCAGTAGTACCAGGACACCTGATCAGCCCCAGCATTTT. This gives the protein CASSTRTPDQPQHF. The whole variable domain, filled in from reference TRBV19 and TRBJ1-5, reads DGGITQSPKYLFRKEGQNVTLSCEQNLNHDAMYWYRQDPGQGLRLIYYSQIVNDFQKGDIAEGYSVSREKKESFPLTVTSAQKNPTAFYLCASSTRTPDQPQHFGDGTRLSIL.